The rows below give T cell receptor delta chains drawn from one sample of a study of gamma-delta chains in newborns, infants, children. TCRdb processed the reads again with the CATT caller. The sample has thousands of delta-chain clones; 40% to 60% are singletons. The sequenced sample consisted of blood. These receptors came from a child who received the measles vaccine. The CDR3 runs from the conserved cysteine through the conserved F or W. A D gene is named only where the DNA matches it firmly. The listing skips clone size in some rows; elsewhere it reads once, few, many or a size class.

j_call | d_call | cdr3_length | clone_size | v_call | cdr3_aa | cdr3_nt
TRDJ3 | TRDD3 | 18 | medium-sized | TRDV2 | CACDKILGDTWDTRQMFF | TGTGCCTGTGACAAAATACTGGGGGATACTTGGGACACCCGACAGATGTTTTTC
TRDJ1 | TRDD3 | 19 | medium-sized | TRDV1 | CALGELSWPGGYFTDKLIF | TGTGCTCTTGGGGAACTATCGTGGCCGGGGGGATACTTCACCGATAAACTCATCTTT
TRDJ3 | . | 22 | . | TRDV1 | CALGERILLGGLSSWDTRQMFF | TGTGCCCTTGGGGAACGTATACTCCTTGGGGGGCTGAGCTCCTGGGACACTCGACAGATGTTTTTC
TRDJ1 | TRDD3 | 18 | few | TRDV2 | CACDTVLGDTGYTDKLIF | TGTGCCTGTGACACCGTACTGGGGGATACGGGGTACACCGATAAACTCATCTTT
TRDJ3 | TRDD3 | 17 | large | TRDV2 | CACDNTGGSWDTRQMFF | TGTGCCTGTGACAATACTGGGGGATCCTGGGACACCCGACAGATGTTTTTC
TRDJ1 | TRDD3 | 23 | . | TRDV1 | CALGEGWAPSTLLGDYNPFKLIF | TGTGCTCTTGGGGAAGGTTGGGCTCCTTCCACCTTACTGGGGGATTATAACCCCTTTAAACTCATCTTT
TRDJ1 | . | 18 | few | TRDV1 | CALGDAPTKCCSSRELIF | TGTGCTCTTGGGGATGCGCCTACGAAGTGCTGTTCCTCCCGCGAACTCATCTTT
TRDJ1 | TRDD3 | 18 | few | TRDV1 | CALGEGSYWGIPKVKLIF | TGTGCTCTTGGGGAAGGGTCCTACTGGGGGATACCTAAAGTTAAACTCATCTTT
TRDJ1 | TRDD3 | 18 | . | TRDV3 | CAFSVFGWGTWYTDKLIF | TGTGCCTTTTCTGTCTTCGGCTGGGGGACATGGTACACCGATAAACTCATCTTT
TRDJ2 | TRDD3 | 16 | medium-sized | TRDV2 | CACDTMGDTLTAQLFF | TGTGCCTGTGACACAATGGGGGATACTTTGACAGCACAACTCTTCTTT
TRDJ1 | TRDD3 | 19 | medium-sized | TRDV1 | CALGVRPCTGGWYTDKLIF | TGTGCTCTTGGGGTCCGACCCTGTACTGGGGGATGGTACACCGATAAACTCATCTTT
TRDJ3 | TRDD3 | 18 | medium-sized | TRDV2 | CACDTGGYANWDTRQMFF | TGTGCCTGTGACACCGGCGGATACGCGAACTGGGACACCCGACAGATGTTTTTC
TRDJ3 | TRDD3 | 19 | medium-sized | TRDV1 | CAPKAGGYASSWDTRQMFF | TGTGCCCCCAAGGCTGGGGGATACGCGAGCTCCTGGGACACCCGACAGATGTTTTTC
TRDJ1 | . | 16 | few | TRDV2 | CACDPVSPSGTDKLIF | TGTGCCTGTGACCCAGTCTCCCCCTCGGGGACCGATAAACTCATCTTT
TRDJ1 | TRDD3 | 15 | few | TRDV2 | CACDLLGDKADKLIF | TGTGCCTGTGACCTACTGGGGGATAAAGCCGATAAACTCATCTTT
TRDJ1 | . | 23 | few | TRDV1 | CALGERYKHSLGEVGLYTDKLIF | TGTGCTCTTGGGGAAAGGTATAAGCATTCTCTGGGTGAGGTGGGATTATACACCGATAAACTCATCTTT
TRDJ1 | TRDD3 | 23 | medium-sized | TRDV1 | CALGALAASFLLGDPPYTDKLIF | TGTGCTCTTGGGGCCTTAGCGGCTTCTTTCCTACTGGGGGATCCCCCTTACACCGATAAACTCATCTTT
TRDJ1 | TRDD3 | 19 | few | TRDV2 | CACDTISTGGYLYTDKLIF | TGTGCCTGTGACACCATCTCGACTGGGGGATACCTGTACACCGATAAACTCATCTTT
TRDJ1 | TRDD3 | 27 | medium-sized | TRDV1 | CALGPASQITGGRTSFLGDTFTDKLIF | TGTGCTCTTGGGCCGGCTTCCCAGATTACCGGGGGCCGTACTTCGTTCCTGGGGGATACTTTCACCGATAAACTCATCTTT
TRDJ1 | TRDD3 | 21 | large | TRDV1 | CALGVNPLRYWGSSATDKLIF | TGTGCTCTTGGGGTTAACCCTCTTCGTTACTGGGGGTCTTCCGCCACCGATAAACTCATCTTT
TRDJ1 | TRDD3 | 23 | medium-sized | TRDV1 | CALGELPTGVLGDEGLITDKLIF | TGTGCTCTTGGGGAACTCCCTACGGGGGTACTGGGGGATGAAGGCCTTATAACCGATAAACTCATCTTT
TRDJ1 | TRDD3 | 20 | medium-sized | TRDV1 | CALGESYCWGTYSYTDKLIF | TGTGCTCTTGGGGAAAGCTACTGCTGGGGGACTTATTCGTACACCGATAAACTCATCTTT
TRDJ1 | . | 20 | . | TRDV1 | CALGEKGRSGWWGDTDKLIF | TGTGCTCTTGGGGAAAAGGGTCGGTCTGGTTGGTGGGGGGACACCGATAAACTCATCTTT
TRDJ1 | TRDD3 | 21 | few | TRDV3 | CAVSRFPLLAGGFTRGDKLIF | TGTGCCGTTAGCAGGTTCCCGTTGCTGGCTGGGGGTTTTACACGTGGCGATAAACTCATCTTT
TRDJ1 | . | 18 | few | TRDV1 | CALGERVSFRLWAKKLIF | TGTGCTCTTGGGGAACGGGTCTCCTTCAGATTATGGGCGAAAAAACTCATCTTT
TRDJ1 | . | 25 | medium-sized | TRAV29/DV5 | CAASVVRLRCLVGAAGEPYTDKLIF | TGTGCAGCAAGCGTCGTACGTCTGCGGTGCCTTGTTGGTGCAGCTGGGGAGCCGTACACCGATAAACTCATCTTT
TRDJ4 | TRDD3 | 21 | medium-sized | TRDV1 | CALGELYPSSVLGDTPGPLIF | TGTGCTCTTGGGGAACTTTATCCTTCCTCGGTACTGGGGGATACGCCCGGACCCCTGATCTTT
TRDJ3 | . | 18 | . | TRDV2 | CACDTWGASSWDTRQMFF | TGTGCCTGTGACACCTGGGGGGCCAGCTCCTGGGACACCCGACAGATGTTTTTC
TRDJ1 | TRDD3 | 21 | medium-sized | TRDV1 | CALGEGIRPSYWGIRTDKLIF | TGTGCTCTTGGGGAAGGAATCCGCCCCTCGTACTGGGGGATACGCACCGATAAACTCATCTTT
TRDJ1 | TRDD2 | 22 | few | TRDV1 | CALGGVSYICSSWEGDTDKLIF | TGTGCTCTTGGGGGGGTTTCCTACATTTGCTCATCCTGGGAAGGGGACACCGATAAACTCATCTTT
TRDJ1 | . | 18 | few | TRDV1 | CALGEMKGRIAYTDKLIF | TGTGCTCTTGGGGAAATGAAAGGTCGGATCGCGTACACCGATAAACTCATCTTT
TRDJ3 | TRDD3 | 19 | medium-sized | TRDV2 | CACDKVLGDSSWDTRQMFF | TGTGCCTGTGACAAAGTACTGGGGGATAGCTCCTGGGACACCCGACAGATGTTTTTC
TRDJ1 | . | 19 | medium-sized | TRDV1 | CALGSYSIQGDWHTDKLIF | TGTGCTCTTGGATCCTACTCCATACAGGGGGATTGGCACACCGATAAACTCATCTTT
TRDJ1 | TRDD3 | 20 | . | TRDV1 | CALGDPPFPGGYGYTDKLIF | TGTGCTCTTGGGGACCCCCCCTTCCCTGGGGGATACGGGTACACCGATAAACTCATCTTT
TRDJ1 | TRDD3 | 19 | . | TRDV3 | CAFRRPTRWDTMVTDKLIF | TGTGCCTTTAGAAGGCCTACTAGGTGGGATACGATGGTGACCGATAAACTCATCTTT
TRDJ1 | TRDD3 | 15 | large | TRDV3 | CACRGIRGHTDKLIF | TGTGCCTGTCGGGGGATACGCGGGCACACCGATAAACTCATCTTT
TRDJ1 | . | 17 | medium-sized | TRDV1 | CALGEPPTAAGGDKLIF | TGTGCTCTTGGGGAACCTCCTACAGCCGCGGGCGGCGATAAACTCATCTTT
TRDJ1 | . | 18 | few | TRDV1 | CALGVLPSSKGWGGGLIF | TGTGCTCTTGGGGTCTTGCCTTCCTCGAAAGGCTGGGGTGGTGGACTCATCTTT
TRDJ1 | TRDD3 | 26 | . | TRDV1 | CALGESPYHLRRRILGIVGYTDKLIF | TGTGCTCTTGGGGAAAGCCCGTACCACCTGAGGCGTCGCATACTGGGGATCGTAGGGTACACCGATAAACTCATCTTT
TRDJ3 | TRDD3 | 20 | few | TRDV2 | CACDTVLGDTSSWDTRQMFF | TGTGCCTGTGACACCGTACTGGGGGATACAAGCTCCTGGGACACCCGACAGATGTTTTTC
TRDJ1 | . | 11 | large | TRDV3 | CARLLRDKLIF | TGTGCCCGCTTACTTCGGGATAAACTCATCTTT
TRDJ1 | . | 18 | once | TRDV1 | CALGSVGVATPCTDKLIF | TGTGCTCTTGGCTCTGTAGGGGTCGCCACTCCATGTACCGATAAACTCATCTTT
TRDJ1 | . | 16 | . | TRDV1 | CALGPTMGGGTDKLIF | TGTGCTCTTGGTCCTACGATGGGTGGGGGCACCGATAAACTCATCTTT
TRDJ1 | TRDD3 | 24 | large | TRDV3 | CAFEWGPLPVLGDNRVRYTDKLIF | TGTGCCTTTGAATGGGGACCCCTGCCTGTACTGGGGGATAATCGGGTTAGGTACACCGATAAACTCATCTTT
TRDJ1 | . | 27 | medium-sized | TRDV1 | CALGALNGRPSYPLGWGILKYTDKLIF | TGTGCTCTTGGGGCCCTGAACGGACGGCCTTCCTACCCCTTAGGGTGGGGGATACTCAAGTACACCGATAAACTCATCTTT
TRDJ1 | TRDD3 | 19 | . | TRDV1 | CALGELEILGDEGGDKLIF | TGTGCTCTTGGGGAATTAGAGATACTGGGGGATGAAGGTGGTGATAAACTCATCTTT
TRDJ1 | . | 23 | . | TRDV1 | CALGELPFLPVAYWGIYADKLIF | TGTGCTCTTGGGGAACTACCCTTCCTACCGGTTGCGTACTGGGGGATTTACGCCGATAAACTCATCTTT
TRDJ2 | TRDD3 | 15 | large | TRDV2 | CACDTLGDLTAQLFF | TGTGCCTGTGACACCCTGGGGGACCTGACAGCACAACTCTTCTTT
TRDJ3 | TRDD3 | 18 | . | TRDV2 | CACDTGDTRSWDTRQMFF | TGTGCCTGTGACACGGGGGATACCCGCTCCTGGGACACCCGACAGATGTTTTTC
TRDJ1 | TRDD3 | 26 | once | TRDV1 | CALGDTIPYPYWGIRAFLPYTDKLIF | TGTGCTCTTGGGGACACTATCCCGTACCCGTACTGGGGGATACGCGCGTTTTTACCGTACACCGATAAACTCATCTTT
TRDJ1 | TRDD3 | 19 | . | TRDV1 | CALGGPYWGILRYTDKLIF | TGTGCTCTTGGGGGCCCCTACTGGGGGATACTAAGGTACACCGATAAACTCATCTTT
TRDJ1 | TRDD3 | 16 | medium-sized | TRDV3 | CAFPRTGDTGTDKLIF | TGTGCCTTTCCCCGTACTGGGGATACGGGGACCGATAAACTCATCTTT
TRDJ1 | . | 18 | medium-sized | TRDV1 | CALGELRLSSKYTDKLIF | TGTGCTCTTGGGGAACTAAGGCTGTCCAGTAAGTACACCGATAAACTCATCTTT
TRDJ1 | TRDD3 | 16 | . | TRDV2 | CACDYVLGDTTDKLIF | TGTGCCTGTGACTACGTACTGGGGGATACGACCGATAAACTCATCTTT
TRDJ1 | . | 15 | . | TRDV1 | CALGELRAGTVKLIF | TGTGCTCTTGGGGAACTAAGAGCGGGGACGGTCAAACTCATCTTC
TRDJ2 | TRDD3 | 17 | large | TRDV2 | CACDTVSTGGLTAQLFF | TGTGCCTGTGACACAGTGAGTACTGGGGGTTTGACAGCACAACTCTTCTTT
TRDJ1 | TRDD3 | 24 | . | TRDV1 | CALGELRLPSYGYWGPPQADKLTF | TGTGCTCTTGGGGAACTACGTTTACCGTCCTACGGGTACTGGGGGCCACCTCAAGCCGATAAACTCACCTTT
TRDJ1 | . | 17 | medium-sized | TRDV1 | CALGERSAPAFTDKLIF | TGTGCTCTTGGGGAACGGAGCGCCCCGGCTTTCACCGATAAACTCATCTTT
TRDJ1 | TRDD3 | 17 | medium-sized | TRDV1 | CALGEGMYAYWGDKLIF | TGTGCTCTTGGCGAGGGGATGTACGCGTACTGGGGCGATAAACTCATCTTT